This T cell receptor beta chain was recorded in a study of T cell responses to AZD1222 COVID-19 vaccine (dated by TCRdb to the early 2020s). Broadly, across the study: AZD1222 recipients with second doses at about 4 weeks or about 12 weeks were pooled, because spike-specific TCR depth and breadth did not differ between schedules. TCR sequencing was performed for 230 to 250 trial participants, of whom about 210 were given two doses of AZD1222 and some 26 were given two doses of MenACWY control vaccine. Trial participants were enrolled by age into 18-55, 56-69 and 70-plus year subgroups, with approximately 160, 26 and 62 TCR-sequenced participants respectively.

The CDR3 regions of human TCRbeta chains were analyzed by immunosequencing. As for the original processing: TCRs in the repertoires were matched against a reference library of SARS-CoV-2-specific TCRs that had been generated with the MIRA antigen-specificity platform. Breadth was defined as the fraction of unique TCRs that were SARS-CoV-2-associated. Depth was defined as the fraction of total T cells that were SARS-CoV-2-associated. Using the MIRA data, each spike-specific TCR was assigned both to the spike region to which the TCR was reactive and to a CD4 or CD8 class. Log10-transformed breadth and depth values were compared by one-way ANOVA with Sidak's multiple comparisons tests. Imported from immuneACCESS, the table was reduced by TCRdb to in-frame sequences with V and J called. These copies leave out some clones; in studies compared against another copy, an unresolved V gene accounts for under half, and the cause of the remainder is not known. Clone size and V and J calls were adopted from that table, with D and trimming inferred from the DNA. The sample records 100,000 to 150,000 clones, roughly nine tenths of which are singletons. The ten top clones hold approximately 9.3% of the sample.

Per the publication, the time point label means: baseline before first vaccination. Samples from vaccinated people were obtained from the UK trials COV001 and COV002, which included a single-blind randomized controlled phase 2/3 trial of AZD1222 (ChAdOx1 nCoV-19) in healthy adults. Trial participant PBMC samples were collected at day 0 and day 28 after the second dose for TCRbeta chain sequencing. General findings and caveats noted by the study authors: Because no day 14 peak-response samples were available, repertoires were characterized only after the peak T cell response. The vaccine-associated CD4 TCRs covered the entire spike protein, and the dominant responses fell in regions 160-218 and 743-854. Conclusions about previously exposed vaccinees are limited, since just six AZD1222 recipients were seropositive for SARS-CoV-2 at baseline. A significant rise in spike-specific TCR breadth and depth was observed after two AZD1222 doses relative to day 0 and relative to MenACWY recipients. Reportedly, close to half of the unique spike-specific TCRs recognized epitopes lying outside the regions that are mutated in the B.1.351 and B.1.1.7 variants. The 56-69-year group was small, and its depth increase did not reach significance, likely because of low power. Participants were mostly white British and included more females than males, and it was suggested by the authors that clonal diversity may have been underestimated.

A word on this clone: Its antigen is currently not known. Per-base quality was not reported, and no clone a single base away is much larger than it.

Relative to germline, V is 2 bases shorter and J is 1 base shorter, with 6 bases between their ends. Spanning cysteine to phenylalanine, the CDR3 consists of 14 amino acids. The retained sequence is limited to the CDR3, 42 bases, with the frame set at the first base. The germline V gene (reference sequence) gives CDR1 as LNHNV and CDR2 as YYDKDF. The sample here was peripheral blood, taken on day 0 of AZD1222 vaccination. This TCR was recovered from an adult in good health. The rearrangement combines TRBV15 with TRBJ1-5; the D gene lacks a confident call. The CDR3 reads CATSRHGSNQPQHF. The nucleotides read TGTGCCACCAGCAGACATGGAAGCAATCAGCCCCAGCATTTT.